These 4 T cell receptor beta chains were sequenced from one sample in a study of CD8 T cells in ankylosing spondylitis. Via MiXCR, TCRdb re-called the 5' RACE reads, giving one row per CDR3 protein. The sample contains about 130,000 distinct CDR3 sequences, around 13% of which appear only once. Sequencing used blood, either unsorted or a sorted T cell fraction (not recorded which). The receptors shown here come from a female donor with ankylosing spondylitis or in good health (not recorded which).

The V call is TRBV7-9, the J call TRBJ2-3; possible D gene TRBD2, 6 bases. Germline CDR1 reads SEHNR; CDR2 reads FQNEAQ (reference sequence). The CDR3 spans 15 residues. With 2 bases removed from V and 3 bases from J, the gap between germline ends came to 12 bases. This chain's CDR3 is CASSLREIPTDTQYF. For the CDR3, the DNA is TGTGCCAGCAGCTTACGGGAGATCCCTACAGATACGCAGTATTTT. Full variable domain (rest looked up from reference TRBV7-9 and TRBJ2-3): DTGVSQNPRHKITKRGQNVTFRCDPISEHNRLYWYRQTLGQGPEFLTYFQNEAQLEKSRLLSDRFSAERPKGSFSTLEIQRTEQGDSAMYLCASSLREIPTDTQYFGPGTRLTVL.

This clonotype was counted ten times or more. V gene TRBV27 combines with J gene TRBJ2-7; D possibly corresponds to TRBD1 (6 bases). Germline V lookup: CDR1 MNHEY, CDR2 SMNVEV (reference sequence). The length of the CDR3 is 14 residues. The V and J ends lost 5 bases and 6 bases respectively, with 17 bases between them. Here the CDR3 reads CASSLGTQNSEQYF. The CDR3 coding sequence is TGTGCCAGCAGTCTAGGGACACAAAACTCCGAGCAGTACTTC.

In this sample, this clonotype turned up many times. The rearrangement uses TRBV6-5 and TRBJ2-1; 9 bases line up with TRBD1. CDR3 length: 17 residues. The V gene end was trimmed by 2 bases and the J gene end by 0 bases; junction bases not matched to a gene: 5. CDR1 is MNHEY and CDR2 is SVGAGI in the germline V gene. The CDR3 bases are TGTGCCAGCAGTTACGGGACAGGGCTATTCTCCTACAATGAGCAGTTCTTC. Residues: CASSYGTGLFSYNEQFF.

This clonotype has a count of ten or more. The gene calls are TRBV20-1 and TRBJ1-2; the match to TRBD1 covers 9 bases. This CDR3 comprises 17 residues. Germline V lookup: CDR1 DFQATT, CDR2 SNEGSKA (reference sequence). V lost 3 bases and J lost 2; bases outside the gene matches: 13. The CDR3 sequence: CSASMLQGATPNYGYTF. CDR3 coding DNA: TGCAGTGCTAGTATGTTACAGGGGGCGACCCCCAACTATGGCTACACCTTC.